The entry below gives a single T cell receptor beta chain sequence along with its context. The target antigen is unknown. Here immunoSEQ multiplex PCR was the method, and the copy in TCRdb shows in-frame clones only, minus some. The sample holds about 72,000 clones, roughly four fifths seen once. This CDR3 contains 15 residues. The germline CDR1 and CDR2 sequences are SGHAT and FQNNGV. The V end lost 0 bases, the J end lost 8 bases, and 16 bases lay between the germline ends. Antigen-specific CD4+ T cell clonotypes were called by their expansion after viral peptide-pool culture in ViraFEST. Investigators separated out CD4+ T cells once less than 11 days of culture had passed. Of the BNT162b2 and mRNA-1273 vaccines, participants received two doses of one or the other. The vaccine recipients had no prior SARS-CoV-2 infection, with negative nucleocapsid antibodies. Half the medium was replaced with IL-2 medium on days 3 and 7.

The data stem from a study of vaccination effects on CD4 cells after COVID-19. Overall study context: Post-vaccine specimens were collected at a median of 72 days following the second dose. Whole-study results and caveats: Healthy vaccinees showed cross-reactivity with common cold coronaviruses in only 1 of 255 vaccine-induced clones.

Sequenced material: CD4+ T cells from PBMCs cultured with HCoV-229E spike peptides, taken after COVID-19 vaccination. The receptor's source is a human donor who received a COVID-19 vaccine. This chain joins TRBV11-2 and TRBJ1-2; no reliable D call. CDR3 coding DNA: TGTGCCAGCAGCTTAGAGTCTTCTTTCAGAAGCGGCTACACCTTC. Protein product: CASSLESSFRSGYTF. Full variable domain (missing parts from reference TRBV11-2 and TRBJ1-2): EAGVAQSPRYKIIEKRQSVAFWCNPISGHATLYWYQQILGQGPKLLIQFQNNGVVDDSQLPKDRFSAERLKGVDSTLKIQPAKLEDSAVYLCASSLESSFRSGYTFGSGTRLTVV.